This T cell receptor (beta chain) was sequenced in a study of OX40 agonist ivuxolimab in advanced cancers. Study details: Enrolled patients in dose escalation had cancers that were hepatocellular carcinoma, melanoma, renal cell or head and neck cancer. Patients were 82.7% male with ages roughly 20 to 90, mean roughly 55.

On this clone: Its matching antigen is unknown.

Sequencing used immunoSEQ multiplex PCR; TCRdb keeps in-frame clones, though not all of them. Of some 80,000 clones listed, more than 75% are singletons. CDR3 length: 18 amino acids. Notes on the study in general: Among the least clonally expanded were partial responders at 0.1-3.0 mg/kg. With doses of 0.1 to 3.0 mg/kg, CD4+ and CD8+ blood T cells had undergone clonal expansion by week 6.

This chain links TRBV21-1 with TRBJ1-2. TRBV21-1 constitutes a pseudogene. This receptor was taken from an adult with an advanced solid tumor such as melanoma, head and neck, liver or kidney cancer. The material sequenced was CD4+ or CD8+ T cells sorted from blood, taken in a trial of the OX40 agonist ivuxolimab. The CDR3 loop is CASTQRGGSSTPDYGYTF. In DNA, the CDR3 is TGTGCCAGCACCCAGAGAGGAGGTAGCTCTACACCGGACTATGGCTACACCTTC.